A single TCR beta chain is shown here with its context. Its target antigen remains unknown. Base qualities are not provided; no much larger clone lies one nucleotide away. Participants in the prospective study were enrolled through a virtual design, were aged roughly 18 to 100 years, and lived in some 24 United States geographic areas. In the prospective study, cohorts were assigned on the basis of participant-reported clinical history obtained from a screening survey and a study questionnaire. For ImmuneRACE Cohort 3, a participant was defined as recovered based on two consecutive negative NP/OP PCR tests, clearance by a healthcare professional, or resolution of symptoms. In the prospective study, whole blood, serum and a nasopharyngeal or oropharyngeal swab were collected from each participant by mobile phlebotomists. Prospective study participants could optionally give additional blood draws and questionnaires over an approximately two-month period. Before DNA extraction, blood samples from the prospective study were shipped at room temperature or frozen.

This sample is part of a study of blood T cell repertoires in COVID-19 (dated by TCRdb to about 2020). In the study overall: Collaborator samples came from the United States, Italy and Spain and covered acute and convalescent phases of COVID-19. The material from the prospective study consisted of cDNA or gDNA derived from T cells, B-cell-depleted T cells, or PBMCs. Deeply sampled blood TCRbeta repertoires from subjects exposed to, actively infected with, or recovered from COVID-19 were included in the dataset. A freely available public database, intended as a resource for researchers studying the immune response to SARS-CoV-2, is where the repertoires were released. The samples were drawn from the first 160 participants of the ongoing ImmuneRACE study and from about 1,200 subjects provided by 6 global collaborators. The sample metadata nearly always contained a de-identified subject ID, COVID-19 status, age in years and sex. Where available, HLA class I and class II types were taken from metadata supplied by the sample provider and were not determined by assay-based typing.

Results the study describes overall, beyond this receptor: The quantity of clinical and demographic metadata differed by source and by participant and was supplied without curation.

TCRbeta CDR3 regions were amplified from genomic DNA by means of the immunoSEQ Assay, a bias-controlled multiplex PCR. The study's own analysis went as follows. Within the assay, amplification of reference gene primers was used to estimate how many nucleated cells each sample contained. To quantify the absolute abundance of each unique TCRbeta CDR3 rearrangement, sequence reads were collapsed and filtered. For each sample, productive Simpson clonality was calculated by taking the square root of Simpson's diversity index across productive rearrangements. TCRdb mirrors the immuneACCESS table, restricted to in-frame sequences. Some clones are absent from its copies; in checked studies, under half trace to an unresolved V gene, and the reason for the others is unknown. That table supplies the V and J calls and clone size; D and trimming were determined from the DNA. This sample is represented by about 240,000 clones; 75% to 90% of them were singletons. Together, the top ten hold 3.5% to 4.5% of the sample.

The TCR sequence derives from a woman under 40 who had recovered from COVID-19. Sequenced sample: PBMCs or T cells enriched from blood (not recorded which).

The CDR3 is CASSYRGEQPQHF. The DNA reads TGTGCCAGCAGCTACAGGGGGGAACAGCCCCAGCATTTT. The chain was built from TRBV7-2 and TRBJ1-5; a stretch of 8 junction bases matches TRBD1. Its CDR3 holds 13 amino acids, cysteine through phenylalanine. The only DNA kept is the CDR3, 39 bases in frame from the first base. Here V drops 4 bases and J drops 7 bases, and the junction holds 3 bases not matched to any gene. Reading the germline V gene gives CDR1 SGHTA and CDR2 FQGNSA.